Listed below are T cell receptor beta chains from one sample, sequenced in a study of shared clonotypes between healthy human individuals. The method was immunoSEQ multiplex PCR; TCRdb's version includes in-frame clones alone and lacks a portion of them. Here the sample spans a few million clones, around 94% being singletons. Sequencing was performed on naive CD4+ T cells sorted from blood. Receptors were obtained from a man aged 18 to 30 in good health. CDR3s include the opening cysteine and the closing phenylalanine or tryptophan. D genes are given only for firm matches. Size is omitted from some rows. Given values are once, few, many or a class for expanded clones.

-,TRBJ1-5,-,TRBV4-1,TGCGCCAGCAGCCTTGGGCAGGGGAAGCGCAATCAGCCCCAGCATTTT,CASSLGQGKRNQPQHF
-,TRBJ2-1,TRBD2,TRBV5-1,TGCGCCAGCAGCTTGGTCCTAGCGGAATACAATGAGCAGTTCTTC,CASSLVLAEYNEQFF
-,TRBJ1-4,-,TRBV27,TGTGCCAGCAGGAGGGGAATAAATGAAAAACTGTTTTTT,CASRRGINEKLFF
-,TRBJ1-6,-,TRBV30,TGTGCCTGGAGCCAACCGGGGCCAAATTCACCCCTCCACTTT,CAWSQPGPNSPLHF
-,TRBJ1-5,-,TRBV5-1,TGCGCCAGCAGCCATCTGGGGGGGGATCAGCCCCAGCATTTT,CASSHLGGDQPQHF
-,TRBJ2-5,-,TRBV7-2,TGTGCCAGCAGCCCGAACGGACAGCTGTGGGAGACCCAGTACTTC,CASSPNGQLWETQYF
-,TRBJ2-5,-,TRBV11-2,TGTGCCAGCAGCTTAGCCCGGGGGTCGGCGACCCAGTACTTC,CASSLARGSATQYF
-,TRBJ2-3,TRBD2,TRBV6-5,TGTGCCAGCAGTCCGGGGGGGATGGGCGTTACGCAGTATTTT,CASSPGGMGVTQYF
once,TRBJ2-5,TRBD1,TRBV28,TGTGCCAGCAGCCGAGGGGACAGGAGGGAAGAGACCCAGTACTTC,CASSRGDRREETQYF
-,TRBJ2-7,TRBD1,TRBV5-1,TGCGCCAGCAGCGTAGGGGGACAGGGGACTGGGGAGCAGTACTTC,CASSVGGQGTGEQYF
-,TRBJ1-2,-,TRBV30,TGTGCCTCGGGTACGGGCGGCTACACCTTC,CASGTGGYTF
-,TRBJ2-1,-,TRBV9,TGTGCCAGCAGCGTAGTTGGGAACAATGAGCAGTTCTTC,CASSVVGNNEQFF
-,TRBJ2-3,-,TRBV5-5,TGTGCCAGCAGCTTTAAGCCAGGCCTAAGCACAGATACGCAGTATTTT,CASSFKPGLSTDTQYF
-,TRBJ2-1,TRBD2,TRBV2,TGTGCCAGCAGTGTTGGCGGGAGCTCCTACAATGAGCAGTTCTTC,CASSVGGSSYNEQFF
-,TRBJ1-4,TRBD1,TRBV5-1,TGCGCCAGCAGCTTGGGGGACAGGAATGAAAAACTGTTTTTT,CASSLGDRNEKLFF
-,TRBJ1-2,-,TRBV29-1,TGCAGCGTTGATGGTAGAGGGAAAGATCTCCACTACGGCTACACCTTC,CSVDGRGKDLHYGYTF
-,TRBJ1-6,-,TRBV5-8,TGTGCCAGCAGCTCCGGGGCGAGCTCCTATAATTCACCCCTCCACTTT,CASSSGASSYNSPLHF
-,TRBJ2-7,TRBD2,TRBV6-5,TGTGCCAGCAAAGCTTTAGCGGGAACCTACGAGCAGTACTTC,CASKALAGTYEQYF
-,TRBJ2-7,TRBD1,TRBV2,TGTGCCAGCAGCCCAAGGACAGGGGACGAGCAGTACTTC,CASSPRTGDEQYF
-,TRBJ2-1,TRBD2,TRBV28,TGTTCGGGAGGGACTAGCGGGGGGAATGAGCAGTTCTTC,CSGGTSGGNEQFF
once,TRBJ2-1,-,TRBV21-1,TGTGCCAGCAGCTCTCGCTTCACTAGCGGGGGATACAATGAGCAGTTCTTC,CASSSRFTSGGYNEQFF
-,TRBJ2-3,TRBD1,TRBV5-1,TGCGCCAGCAGCTCTGTAGAAGGGGGCGGCGATACGCAGTATTTT,CASSSVEGGGDTQYF
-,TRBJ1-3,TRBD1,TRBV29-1,TGCAGCGTCGCCACAGGGGGCGCGGGAAACACCATATATTTT,CSVATGGAGNTIYF
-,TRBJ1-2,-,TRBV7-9,TGTGCCAGCAGCAACCGGGCGGGAGGCTACACCTTC,CASSNRAGGYTF
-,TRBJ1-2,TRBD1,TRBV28,TGTGCCAGCAGTTTACGTTTAGGACAGGGGGGTAGCTACACCTTC,CASSLRLGQGGSYTF
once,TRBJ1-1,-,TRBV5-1,TGCGCCAGCAGCTTGTTGGGGGGTGGCACTGAAGCTTTCTTT,CASSLLGGGTEAFF
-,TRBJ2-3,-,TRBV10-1,TGCGCCAGCAGTGACCACGACCTTCGGGGGAGCACAGATACGCAGTATTTT,CASSDHDLRGSTDTQYF
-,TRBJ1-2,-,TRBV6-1,TGTGCCAGCAAACCCGGGGGGGGAGGCTACACCTTC,CASKPGGGGYTF
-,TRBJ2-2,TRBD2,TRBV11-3,TGTGCCAGCTGGAATAGAAGGACTAGCGGGAGGACCGGGGAGCTGTTTTTT,CASWNRRTSGRTGELFF
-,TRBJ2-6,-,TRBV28,TGTGCCAGCAGACAGAGCTCTGGGGCCAACGTCCTGACTTTC,CASRQSSGANVLTF
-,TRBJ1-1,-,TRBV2,TGTGCCAGCAGTGACAGTCCATCGAACACTGAAGCTTTCTTT,CASSDSPSNTEAFF
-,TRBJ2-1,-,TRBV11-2,TGTGCCAGCAGCCCATCGGATGAGCAGTTCTTC,CASSPSDEQFF
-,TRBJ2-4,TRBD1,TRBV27,TGTGCCAGCAGTTTAGAGAGACTCCATCCAGGGGGCGGAGGAGCCAAAAACATTCAGTACTTC,CASSLERLHPGGGGAKNIQYF
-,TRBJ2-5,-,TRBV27,TGTGCCAGCAGTTGGTTAGGGGTCCAAGAGACCCAGTACTTC,CASSWLGVQETQYF
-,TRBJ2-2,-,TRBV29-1,TGCAGCGGACAGTCGTCCGGGGAGCTGTTTTTT,CSGQSSGELFF
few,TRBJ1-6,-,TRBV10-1,TGCGCCAGCAGGGTGCCCAGGGGTCACAATAATTCACCCCTCCACTTT,CASRVPRGHNNSPLHF
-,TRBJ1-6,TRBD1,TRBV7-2,TGTGCCAGCAGCACACGACAGGGGCCTGAATCACCCCTCCACTTT,CASSTRQGPESPLHF
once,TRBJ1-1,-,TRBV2,TGTGCCAGCAGATTCCAGGAGACCACTGAAGCTTTCTTT,CASRFQETTEAFF
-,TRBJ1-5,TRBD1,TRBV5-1,TGCGCCAGCAGCTTGGAAGGGGGCAGTCAGCCCCAGCATTTT,CASSLEGGSQPQHF
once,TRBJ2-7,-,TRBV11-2,TGTGCCAGCAGCTTAGCTTTCCTACCCGAAGTCTACGAGCAGTACTTC,CASSLAFLPEVYEQYF
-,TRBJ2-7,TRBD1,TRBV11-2,TGTGCCAGCAGCTTGGTCCGGGACAGACGTTACGAGCAGTACTTC,CASSLVRDRRYEQYF
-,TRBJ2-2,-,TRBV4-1,TGCGCCAGCAGCCAAGATCTGAGCGTTAGCACCGGGGAGCTGTTTTTT,CASSQDLSVSTGELFF
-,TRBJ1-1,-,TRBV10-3,TGTGCCATCAGCGAGGGGGGGAACACTGAAGCTTTCTTT,CAISEGGNTEAFF
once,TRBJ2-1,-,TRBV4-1,TGCGCCAGCAGCCAAGGTTTGGCGGCTTGGACGAATGAGCAGTTCTTC,CASSQGLAAWTNEQFF
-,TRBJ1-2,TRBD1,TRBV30,TGTGCCTGGGGGACAGGGAATGGTATCTATGGCTACACCTTC,CAWGTGNGIYGYTF
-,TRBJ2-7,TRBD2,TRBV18,TGTGCCAGCTCAACCCTATTAGCGGGAGGTACAGAAGAGCAGTACTTC,CASSTLLAGGTEEQYF